This T cell receptor (beta chain) was documented in a study of response to subunit inactivated influenza vaccine. TCRdb re-called the RT-PCR reads with MiXCR, one entry per CDR3 protein. The sample has approximately 530,000 distinct CDR3 sequences, 13% seen once; the top ten hold about an eighth. The CDR3 runs to 17 residues. The germline gives CDR1 SGHRS, CDR2 YFSETQ. V lost 0 bases and J lost 0, with 16 bases in between. Overall study findings and caveats: That few new T cells are recruited by each seasonal influenza vaccination was the authors' suggestion.

To note about this clonotype: Its matching antigen is unknown.

This receptor was taken from a man aged 45-65 years who received an inactivated influenza vaccine. The V call is TRBV5-1, the J call TRBJ2-7; D uncertain. The specimen was PBMCs from blood, collected 35 to 45 days after vaccination. The CDR3 bases are TGCGCCAGCAGCTTGGTTCGTTCACTTTCGGGCTCCTACGAGCAGTACTTC. This codes for CASSLVRSLSGSYEQYF.